Judged by abundance, the clone carrying this TCR beta chain is medium-sized (0.01 to 0.1%). As yet, its antigen is unknown. This sample stems from a study of CD8+CD57+ T cells in acquired aplastic anemia. Study-wide context: The sorted CD4+ and CD8+ cells yielded an average around 3.2 ug of DNA. Study-wide findings and caveats: In CD8+ cells, Simpson's diversity showed no significant difference between patients and controls. Roughly 28 was the count of CD8+ CDR3 sequences that patients shared with controls.

Profiling that covered TCR beta VDJ and CDR3 relied on genomic DNA as its template. TCRdb processed the reads anew with MiXCR; each CDR3 protein has one entry. Of about 58,000 distinct CDR3 sequences in the sample, roughly three fifths were seen once. Before being chosen for sequencing, patients had shown CD8+CD57+ cell expansion by flow cytometry. The CDR3 extends over 15 amino acids. V lost 5 bases to trimming and J lost 3 bases; unmatched junction nucleotides: 10. Germline-derived CDR1 and CDR2 are SEHNR and FQNEAQ (reference sequence). This clonotype was sampled from a human donor with aplastic anemia. The sequenced material came from sorted CD4+, CD8+, or CD8+CD57+ T cells (not recorded which) from PBMCs. This chain joins TRBV7-9 and TRBJ2-7, with 7 bases fitting TRBD1. Here the CDR3 reads CASSERDSDNYEQYF. CDR3 nucleotides: TGTGCCAGCAGCGAACGGGACAGCGATAACTACGAGCAGTACTTC.